This T cell receptor beta chain was sequenced for a study of blood T cell repertoires in COVID-19. Looking at the study overall: Sources were T cells, B-cell-depleted T cells, or PBMCs; the material itself was cDNA or gDNA.

Profiled with immunoSEQ multiplex PCR; TCRdb holds only in-frame clones, not every one. The data contain roughly 97,000 clones, about 91% of them singletons. This CDR3 region has 12 residues. Germline V gene sequence: CDR1 MDHEN, CDR2 SYDVKM. V was shortened by 10 bases and J by 6 bases, with 13 bases between the two germline ends. The sample taken for sequencing was peripheral blood. This TCR came from a human donor in a cohort sampled during active COVID-19. The V gene is TRBV28, the J gene TRBJ1-5; D is possibly TRBD1 (5 bases). DNA for the CDR3: TGTGCCACCGGGAGGGGAGTTCAGCCCCAGCATTTT. It translates to CATGRGVQPQHF.